These 32 T cell receptor beta chains came from one sample sequenced in a study of T cells after yellow fever vaccination. Using its own MiXCR run on the 5' RACE reads, TCRdb lists one record per CDR3 protein. The sample has approximately 96,000 distinct CDR3 sequences; more than 7.5% are singletons. The starting material was CD8+ T cells not binding an NS4B(214-222) dextramer, sorted from PBMCs, obtained more than 14 days after the first yellow fever vaccination. The receptors shown here come from a man aged 18 to 29 who received the YFV17D yellow fever vaccine.

The chain employs TRBV20-1 and TRBJ1-5, with TRBD1 identical over 7 bases. Germline CDR1 and CDR2: DFQATT and SNEGSKA (reference sequence). The CDR3 extends over 13 amino acids. Losses at the gene ends were 3 bases for V and 5 bases for J; bases not matched to a gene: 4. CDR3 in amino acids: CSASGQEYQPQHF. The CDR3 region has the DNA TGCAGTGCTAGTGGACAGGAATATCAGCCCCAGCATTTT.

The CDR3 here is CASSQGVKGRTEAFF. Written as DNA, the CDR3 is TGCGCCAGCAGCCAAGGGGTAAAAGGGCGCACTGAAGCTTTCTTT. V usage is TRBV4-1 and J usage is TRBJ1-1; D remains ambiguous. With 1 base removed from V and 4 bases from J, the gap between germline ends came to 13 bases. CDR1 is MGHRA, CDR2 YSYEKL, per germline. CDR3 length: 15 amino acids.

This clonotype turned up a few times. The V gene is TRBV11-1, the J gene TRBJ2-2; 8 positions agree with TRBD1. In germline, CDR1 is SGHAT, CDR2 FQDESV (reference sequence). Trimming cost V 5 bases and J 1 base; bases outside gene matches: 15. This CDR3 has 19 residues. This chain's CDR3 is CASSRKPPGQVRNTGELFF. The CDR3 DNA follows: TGTGCCAGCAGCCGTAAACCGCCGGGACAGGTCCGGAACACCGGGGAGCTGTTTTTT.

The CDR3 here is CASGPWGATNEKLFF. The CDR3 DNA sequence: TGCGCCAGCGGCCCGTGGGGGGCGACTAATGAAAAACTGTTTTTT. The rearrangement uses TRBV5-1 and TRBJ1-4; tentatively, D is TRBD1 (6 bases). V lost 7 bases, J lost 2 bases, and 15 bases lay in between. CDR3 length: 15 amino acids. Germline CDR1 reads SGHRS; CDR2 reads YFSETQ.

This clonotype was found a few times. The rearrangement links TRBV7-8 to TRBJ1-5, with D maybe TRBD1 (5 bases). Germline V gene lookup returns CDR1 SGHVS and CDR2 FQNEAQ. Trimming took 3 bases from V and 2 from J, leaving 14 bases between them. The CDR3 is made up of 16 amino acids. The DNA of the CDR3 is TGTGCCAGCAGCTTCACCCCTCCACAGGGCAATCAGCCCCAGCATTTT. Its translation is CASSFTPPQGNQPQHF.

V usage is TRBV4-2 and J usage is TRBJ1-4; 9 nucleotides match TRBD1. With 2 bases clipped from V and 8 bases from J, the junction kept 15 bases outside the gene matches. The V gene's germline CDR1 is LGHNA and CDR2 YNFKEQ. The CDR3 has 18 amino acids. This chain's CDR3 is CASSQRVYRDRVGEKLFF. DNA of the CDR3: TGTGCCAGCAGCCAACGGGTCTACCGGGACAGGGTCGGAGAAAAACTGTTTTTT.

This chain joins TRBV6-1 and TRBJ1-5, with 10 bases matching TRBD1. V lost 6 bases and J lost 4; bases outside the gene matches: 3. From germline, CDR1 is MNHNS and CDR2 SASEGT. CDR3 length: 14 amino acids. The DNA for the CDR3 is TGTGCCAGCAGGGGGGGACAGGGGAATCAGCCCCAGCATTTT. Protein sequence: CASRGGQGNQPQHF.

The chain combines TRBV5-1 with TRBJ1-3; tentative D call: TRBD1 (6 bases). This CDR3 is 16 amino acids long. CDR1 is SGHRS, CDR2 YFSETQ, per germline. Deletions cut 0 bases from V and 4 bases from J, with 14 bases between. CDR3 nucleotides: TGCGCCAGCAGCTTGGTGGACAGTTCAGAAGGAAACACCATATATTTT. Its translation is CASSLVDSSEGNTIYF.

The chain couples TRBV20-1 to TRBJ2-5; 7 nucleotides match TRBD2. V shed 6 bases, J shed 3 bases, and the junction held 19 bases outside the gene matches. The CDR3 loop spans 17 amino acids. Germline values: CDR1 DFQATT, CDR2 SNEGSKA (reference sequence). In DNA form, the CDR3 reads TGCAGTGCCCGAGCCCCTTTTGGCGGGGGAGGGGAAGAGACCCAGTACTTC. This gives the protein CSARAPFGGGGEETQYF.

The genes are TRBV4-3 and TRBJ2-1, with D possibly being TRBD1 or TRBD2 (5 bases each). The CDR3 has 16 amino acids. V lost 4 bases to trimming and J lost 1 base, with 14 bases between them. The germline gives CDR1 LGHNA, CDR2 YSLEER. The CDR3 loop is CASSLTPGRSYNEQFF. The CDR3 DNA is TGCGCCAGCAGCCTCACTCCGGGACGGTCCTACAATGAGCAGTTCTTC.

This clonotype was picked up a small number of times. V and J are TRBV27 and TRBJ1-5; D is possibly TRBD1 (6 bases). The CDR3 spans 13 residues. CDR1 and CDR2 from the germline V gene are MNHEY and SMNVEV (reference sequence). The V gene lost 1 base and the J gene lost 5 bases, with 6 bases spanning the gap. CDR3 protein: CASSLWTDQPQHF. The CDR3 region has the DNA TGTGCCAGCAGTTTATGGACAGATCAGCCCCAGCATTTT.

The J gene is TRBJ2-4, the V gene TRBV27, with TRBD1 matching over 7 bases. The germline CDR1 and CDR2 sequences are MNHEY and SMNVEV (reference sequence). Losses at the gene ends were 6 bases for V and 1 base for J; bases not matched to a gene: 3. The CDR3 covers 14 residues. CDR3 sequence: CASSSGGAKNIQYF. DNA of the CDR3: TGTGCCAGCAGCTCAGGGGGTGCCAAAAACATTCAGTACTTC.

In this sample, this clonotype turned up a few times. The chain is built from TRBV15 and TRBJ1-4; 10 bases agree with TRBD1. The CDR3 sequence is 17 residues long. Germline V lookup: CDR1 LNHNV, CDR2 YYDKDF (reference sequence). The ends lost 1 base at V and 5 bases at J; junction bases unmatched: 7. The CDR3 nucleotides read TGTGCCACCAGCAGAGTGGGACAGGGGAAGATAAATGAAAAACTGTTTTTT. Translation: CATSRVGQGKINEKLFF.

The chain carries TRBV24-1 and TRBJ2-2, with 7 bases that match TRBD1. CDR3 size: 18 residues. V dropped 4 bases and J dropped 0; count of bases not matched to a gene: 10. Germline loops: CDR1 KGHDR, CDR2 SFDVKD. This CDR3 is CATSDRKRQGANTGELFF. In DNA, the CDR3 is TGTGCCACCAGTGACCGAAAACGCCAGGGGGCGAACACCGGGGAGCTGTTTTTT.

This clonotype occurred a few times. V gene TRBV27 combines with J gene TRBJ2-1; D might be TRBD2 (6 bases). Trimming pared 2 bases from V and 3 bases from J, leaving 11 bases between. Germline CDR1 MNHEY, CDR2 SMNVEV (reference sequence). The CDR3 has 15 residues. DNA of the CDR3: TGTGCCAGCAGTTTACTCTCCGGGGGCTACAATGAGCAGTTCTTC. Translation gives CASSLLSGGYNEQFF.

The chain uses TRBV11-3 and TRBJ1-2; D is unresolved. With 3 bases removed from V and 8 bases from J, the gap between germline ends came to 10 bases. Germline CDR1 and CDR2: SGHNT and YENEEA. The CDR3 runs to 12 residues. CDR3 region: CASSFPKEGYTF. DNA for the CDR3: TGTGCCAGCAGCTTCCCAAAAGAGGGCTACACCTTC. The full variable domain, rest sourced from reference TRBV11-3 and TRBJ1-2, is EAGVVQSPRYKIIEKKQPVAFWCNPISGHNTLYWYLQNLGQGPELLIRYENEEAVDDSQLPKDRFSAERLKGVDSTLKIQPAELGDSAVYLCASSFPKEGYTFGSGTRLTVV.

As concerns this clonotype: A much larger clone differs by one base, so this may be a read error. The V gene is TRBV6-5, the J gene TRBJ1-1; D is uncertain. CDR1 MNHEY and CDR2 SVGAGI come from the germline V gene. The CDR3 contains 14 residues. The CDR3 sequence: CVSSFRPLNTEAFF. The CDR3 DNA follows: TGTGTCAGCAGTTTCAGACCTTTGAACACTGAAGCTTTCTTT.

This clonotype was recorded a few times. The chain joins TRBV7-6 to TRBJ2-7; D is uncertain. The CDR3 covers 11 residues. Germline CDR1 and CDR2: SGHVS and FNYEAQ. Trimming removed 2 bases from V and 6 bases from J, with 5 bases in between. The CDR3 DNA follows: TGTGCCAGCAGCTTAAACGGCGAGCAGTACTTC. This encodes CASSLNGEQYF. The variable domain in full, with the rest retrieved from reference TRBV7-6 and TRBJ2-7, is GAGVSQSPRYKVTKRGQDVALRCDPISGHVSLYWYRQALGQGPEFLTYFNYEAQQDKSGLPNDRFSAERPEGSISTLTIQRTEQRDSAMYRCASSLNGEQYFGPGTRLTVT.

This rearrangement joins TRBV29-1 to TRBJ1-4; TRBD1 agrees at 7 bases. Unmatched junction bases numbered 4, after V lost 6 bases and J lost 6 bases. The CDR3 has 12 residues. Per the germline V gene, CDR1 is SQVTM and CDR2 is ANQGSEA. CDR3 loop: CSVGTGDEKLFF. CDR3 sequence (DNA): TGCAGCGTGGGAACAGGGGATGAAAAACTGTTTTTT.

This clonotype has more than one count but fewer than ten. This sequence joins TRBV14 and TRBJ2-2; weak D call: TRBD1 (5 bases). The V end lost 1 base, the J end lost 6 bases, and 12 bases lay between the germline ends. Germline V gene sequence: CDR1 SGHDN, CDR2 FVKESK. This CDR3 has 15 amino acids. CDR3 protein: CASSQVAGISGELFF. The DNA of the CDR3 is TGTGCCAGCAGCCAAGTCGCAGGGATCTCCGGGGAGCTGTTTTTT.

This clonotype showed up just a few times. The V and J genes are TRBV4-1 and TRBJ2-3; 10 bases are shared with TRBD2. The CDR3 spans 18 residues. Trimming cost V 0 bases and J 0 bases; bases outside gene matches: 6. Germline V lookup: CDR1 MGHRA, CDR2 YSYEKL. The CDR3 DNA reads as TGCGCCAGCAGCCAAGATTCGATAGCGGGGGGAAGCACAGATACGCAGTATTTT. This sequence encodes CASSQDSIAGGSTDTQYF.

The CDR3 DNA sequence: TGCGCCAGCAGCTTGGGGACAGGGCGCGACGAGCAGTACTTC. Protein product: CASSLGTGRDEQYF. The chain employs TRBV5-1 and TRBJ2-7, with 8 bases lining up with TRBD1. V was clipped by 0 bases and J by 5 bases; unmatched bases: 4. The germline V gene has CDR1 SGHRS and CDR2 YFSETQ. The CDR3 runs to 14 residues.

This clonotype was picked up a small number of times. The rearrangement uses TRBV27 and TRBJ2-3, with 16 bases fitting TRBD2. The CDR3 loop spans 19 amino acids. Germline V CDR1 and CDR2: MNHEY, SMNVEV (reference sequence). Trimming took 8 bases from V and 0 from J; bases not matched to a gene: 11. The CDR3 sequence: CASLTTGTSGGVSTDTQYF. As DNA, the CDR3 is TGTGCCAGCCTCACGACCGGGACTAGCGGGGGGGTTAGCACAGATACGCAGTATTTT.

This clonotype was detected only a few times. The V and J genes are TRBV29-1 and TRBJ2-3; tentatively, D is TRBD1 (5 bases). The V gene lost 0 bases and the J gene lost 2 bases, with 21 bases spanning the gap. In germline, CDR1 is SQVTM, CDR2 ANQGSEA. The CDR3 contains 18 residues. CDR3 loop: CSVEDGVGRVYTTDTQYF. CDR3 nucleotides: TGCAGCGTTGAAGATGGCGTCGGCAGGGTCTATACCACAGATACGCAGTATTTT.

The chain couples TRBV28 to TRBJ2-7; the D gene could be TRBD1 or TRBD2 (5 bases each). Germline CDR1 MDHEN, CDR2 SYDVKM. CDR3 length: 15 residues. Between the trimmed V and J ends, which lost 2 bases and 4 bases, there was a span of 15 bases. CDR3 residues: CASSLGGNLRYEQYF. The DNA for the CDR3 is TGTGCCAGCAGTTTAGGGGGAAATCTTCGGTACGAGCAGTACTTC.

This clonotype has only a few counts. The chain links TRBV4-1 to TRBJ1-3; D gene ambiguous. CDR3 length: 14 residues. V gave up 5 bases and J gave up 0 bases, with 8 bases separating them. CDR1 is MGHRA and CDR2 is YSYEKL in the germline V gene. The CDR3 DNA sequence: TGCGCCAGCAGCGGAATTCTCTCTGGAAACACCATATATTTT. This gives the protein CASSGILSGNTIYF.

This clonotype was seen repeatedly, ten times or more. The rearrangement joins TRBV11-2 to TRBJ2-5; TRBD1 matches at 8 bases. The trim removed 0 bases at V and 4 bases at J, leaving 4 bases unmatched. CDR1 is SGHAT and CDR2 is FQNNGV in the germline V gene. The CDR3 totals 15 residues. The chain's CDR3 is CASSLDPGGSETQYF. Written as DNA, the CDR3 is TGTGCCAGCAGCTTAGATCCAGGGGGCTCAGAGACCCAGTACTTC.

This clonotype has just a few counts. The rearrangement joins TRBV12-3 or TRBV12-4 to TRBJ2-1; 8 positions match TRBD2. The CDR3 runs to 14 residues. The V segment lost 7 bases and the J segment 5 bases; nucleotides outside the gene matches: 7. This CDR3 reads CASTQAGGHNEQFF. In DNA form, the CDR3 reads TGTGCCAGCACCCAGGCGGGGGGCCACAATGAGCAGTTCTTC.

A few counts support this clonotype. V and J are TRBV6-2 or TRBV6-3 and TRBJ2-1; possibly TRBD1 or TRBD2 for D (5 bases each). The CDR3 totals 15 residues. The germline V and J ends were trimmed by 1 base and 4 bases, with 11 bases remaining between them. In germline, CDR1 is MNHEY, CDR2 SVGEGT. As DNA, the CDR3 is TGTGCCAGCAGTTACTTGGGACCCCAATACAATGAGCAGTTCTTC. This gives the protein CASSYLGPQYNEQFF.

This clonotype was seen a few times. Sequence at one end of the junction differs from germline and may be a read error. V gene TRBV12-3 or TRBV12-4 combines with J gene TRBJ1-3; D unresolved. The CDR3 consists of 14 residues. CDR3 nucleotides: TGTGCCAGCAGCAACGTTCTATCAGGAAACACTATATATTTT. The encoded protein is CASSNVLSGNTIYF.

In its sample, this clonotype was seen a few times. The chain has TRBV6-4 and TRBJ2-3, with 9 nucleotides matching TRBD1. This CDR3 region has 14 residues. V gave up 4 bases and J gave up 5 bases; unmatched junction bases: 4. Germline V gene sequence: CDR1 MRHNA, CDR2 SNTAGT. This chain's CDR3 is CASSGGQGQDTQYF. DNA for the CDR3: TGTGCCAGCAGTGGCGGACAGGGGCAAGATACGCAGTATTTT.

CDR3 sequence (DNA): TGTGCCACCAGTGATCGGGAGGGTAGAAATGAGCAGTTCTTC. Translating gives CATSDREGRNEQFF. The rearrangement uses TRBV24-1 and TRBJ2-1; 8 nucleotides line up with TRBD2. The germline V gene encodes CDR1 KGHDR and CDR2 SFDVKD. The trim removed 3 bases at V and 7 bases at J, leaving 4 bases unmatched. CDR3 length: 14 residues.